These T cell receptor beta chains were read from a single sample in a study of T-cell memory formation after mild COVID-19. From the 5' RACE reads, TCRdb called clonotypes with MiXCR, one entry per CDR3 protein. The sample holds under 300,000 distinct CDR3 sequences; roughly a tenth are singletons and the top ten take around 21%. Sequenced input: PBMCs or a T cell subset sorted from them (not recorded which). The receptors here all came from a young man who had mild COVID-19 (a few samples of this study predate the infection). Cell type and time point are not known. Each CDR3 is given with its conserved first and last residue. The D gene is left open where the match is weak. Clone size, where shown, is once, few, many, or a class for clones that have expanded.

TRBV6-6,NA,16,TRBJ2-7,many,CASSYLLGEGSYEQYF,TGTGCCAGCAGTTACCTCCTGGGAGAGGGCTCCTACGAGCAGTACTTC
TRBV19,NA,13,TRBJ1-1,NA,CASSMTDNTEAFF,TGTGCCAGTAGTATGACAGATAACACTGAAGCTTTCTTT
TRBV7-2,NA,15,TRBJ1-3,NA,CASSFSTGSGNTIYF,TGTGCCAGCAGCTTCAGTACAGGGAGTGGAAACACCATATATTTT
TRBV20-1,TRBD2,19,TRBJ2-3,few,CSVLEGWSGGQTHPDTQYF,TGCAGTGTCTTGGAGGGGTGGAGCGGGGGGCAGACCCATCCAGATACGCAGTATTTT
TRBV6-2/TRBV6-3,TRBD1,15,TRBJ1-5,many,CASSVTGDGIQPQHF,TGTGCCAGCAGTGTGACAGGGGACGGCATTCAGCCCCAGCATTTT
TRBV5-1,TRBD2,15,TRBJ2-5,NA,CASSSSTSGKETQYF,TGCGCCAGCAGCTCTTCGACTAGCGGGAAAGAGACCCAGTACTTC
TRBV7-3,TRBD2,14,TRBJ2-1,NA,CASSSGLADNEQFF,TGTGCCAGCAGCTCGGGACTAGCGGACAATGAGCAGTTCTTC
TRBV10-2,NA,12,TRBJ2-5,NA,CASSNGPETQYF,TGCGCCAGCAGTAATGGACCAGAGACCCAGTACTTC
TRBV27,NA,17,TRBJ2-5,few,CASSLSPPGEIQETQYF,TGTGCCAGCAGTTTAAGCCCCCCAGGGGAAATCCAAGAGACCCAGTACTTC
TRBV6-6,NA,14,TRBJ2-5,few,CASSYSTLQETQYF,TGTGCCAGCAGTTACTCGACCCTCCAAGAGACCCAGTACTTC
TRBV5-1,TRBD1,12,TRBJ1-2,many,CASSIQGDGYTF,TGCGCCAGCAGCATACAGGGGGATGGCTACACCTTC
TRBV4-3,NA,16,TRBJ2-6,many,CASSQDIVSGANVLTF,TGCGCCAGCAGCCAAGATATTGTCTCTGGGGCCAACGTCCTGACTTTC
TRBV20-1,TRBD2,13,TRBJ2-1,few,CSASRGSGGEQFF,TGCAGTGCTAGCCGGGGATCGGGAGGTGAGCAGTTCTTC
TRBV6-5,NA,13,TRBJ2-5,few,CASRPGTYETQYF,TGTGCCAGCAGGCCAGGGACTTATGAGACCCAGTACTTC
TRBV7-3,NA,14,TRBJ2-1,few,CASSLNGGGDEQFF,TGTGCCAGCAGCTTAAATGGGGGCGGGGATGAGCAGTTCTTC
TRBV5-1,NA,15,TRBJ1-1,NA,CASSSGPAGYTEAFF,TGCGCCAGCAGCTCCGGACCAGCTGGGTACACTGAAGCTTTCTTT
TRBV5-4,NA,14,TRBJ2-5,NA,CATRPGQAEETQYF,TGTGCCACCCGCCCCGGCCAGGCCGAAGAGACCCAGTACTTC
TRBV2,TRBD1,12,TRBJ2-7,few,CASNQGAYEQYF,TGTGCCAGCAACCAGGGGGCCTACGAGCAGTACTTC
TRBV4-3,TRBD2,15,TRBJ2-3,few,CASSQVAGGPYTQYF,TGCGCCAGCAGCCAAGTGGCGGGGGGGCCTTATACGCAGTATTTT
TRBV9,TRBD1,20,TRBJ2-3,NA,CASSDRDRGPLPAREDTQYF,TGTGCCAGCAGCGACCGAGACAGGGGGCCACTCCCCGCTCGGGAAGATACGCAGTATTTT
TRBV19,NA,20,TRBJ2-1,few,CASRRVQAGSSISSYNEQFF,TGTGCCAGTAGACGGGTCCAGGCCGGGAGCTCTATCAGCTCCTACAATGAGCAGTTCTTC
TRBV7-2,NA,12,TRBJ2-3,few,CASRSPGGTQYF,TGTGCCAGCAGATCCCCCGGGGGTACGCAGTATTTT
TRBV4-2,TRBD2,18,TRBJ2-3,many,CASSQDWAAGDPTDTQYF,TGTGCCAGCAGCCAAGATTGGGCAGCGGGGGACCCTACAGATACGCAGTATTTT
TRBV7-2,NA,14,TRBJ1-1,NA,CASSGQPGFTEAFF,TGTGCCAGCAGCGGGCAGCCGGGGTTCACTGAAGCTTTCTTT
TRBV28,NA,17,TRBJ2-3,NA,CASSSGAAGRFTDTQYF,TGTGCCAGCAGCTCGGGGGCGGCGGGGCGATTCACAGATACGCAGTATTTT
TRBV20-1,NA,11,TRBJ2-2,NA,CSASPAGELFF,TGCAGTGCTAGTCCGGCCGGGGAGCTGTTTTTT
TRBV7-9,NA,15,TRBJ1-3,few,CASRSTRVSGNTIYF,TGTGCCAGCAGATCAACACGCGTCTCTGGAAACACCATATATTTT
TRBV4-1,TRBD1,16,TRBJ1-2,NA,CASSRRRDSKDYGYTF,TGCGCCAGCAGCCGACGGCGGGACAGTAAAGATTATGGCTACACCTTC
TRBV21-1,NA,17,TRBJ1-2,NA,CASSKPETGTVKDGYTF,TGTGCCAGCAGCAAACCTGAGACCGGGACAGTCAAGGATGGCTACACCTTC
TRBV4-2,TRBD2,19,TRBJ2-7,NA,CASSQDLLAGVTSSYEQYF,TGTGCCAGCAGCCAAGACCTGCTCGCGGGGGTCACCAGCTCCTACGAGCAGTACTTC
TRBV7-2,NA,13,TRBJ1-1,NA,CASSSGMITEAFF,TGTGCCAGCAGCTCCGGGATGATCACTGAAGCTTTCTTT
TRBV5-1,NA,16,TRBJ1-2,NA,CASSFYQGMSDYGYTF,TGCGCCAGCAGCTTCTACCAGGGGATGAGCGACTATGGCTACACCTTC
TRBV5-1,NA,14,TRBJ2-5,few,CASSLGGDGETHYF,TGCGCCAGCAGCTTGGGCGGCGACGGGGAGACCCACTACTTC
TRBV28,NA,14,TRBJ1-6,few,CASSLGDTISPLHF,TGTGCCAGCAGTTTAGGGGACACAATATCACCCCTCCACTTT
TRBV3-1,NA,14,TRBJ1-1,few,CASSQGGWNTEAFF,TGTGCCAGCAGCCAAGGAGGGTGGAACACTGAAGCTTTCTTT
TRBV3-1,TRBD2,19,TRBJ2-3,NA,CASSQRPTSGGDSTDTQYF,TGTGCCAGCAGCCAACGCCCAACTAGCGGGGGGGATAGCACAGATACGCAGTATTTT
TRBV23-1,TRBD1,15,TRBJ1-2,NA,CASSQSIGTGYGYTF,TGCGCCAGCAGTCAATCAATTGGGACAGGCTATGGCTACACCTTC
TRBV4-3,TRBD2,14,TRBJ2-1,few,CASSQPGRASEQFF,TGCGCCAGCAGCCAGCCAGGGAGGGCAAGTGAGCAGTTCTTC
TRBV5-1,NA,14,TRBJ2-1,NA,CASSSSPPHNEQFF,TGCGCCAGCAGCTCGTCCCCCCCTCACAATGAGCAGTTCTTC
TRBV7-3,NA,15,TRBJ1-1,many,CASSPDGKVGRRAFF,TGTGCCAGCAGCCCAGACGGGAAAGTGGGGAGGCGAGCTTTCTTT
TRBV29-1,NA,12,TRBJ2-1,many,CSASSGTGEQFF,TGCAGCGCGAGTTCCGGGACGGGGGAGCAGTTCTTC
TRBV7-2,NA,14,TRBJ2-2,few,CASSLTGRTGELFF,TGTGCCAGCAGCCTAACAGGGAGGACCGGGGAGCTGTTTTTT
TRBV4-3,TRBD2,15,TRBJ2-7,NA,CASSQDLAGAGEQYF,TGCGCCAGCAGCCAAGACCTAGCGGGGGCCGGGGAGCAGTACTTC
TRBV7-2,TRBD2,17,TRBJ2-3,few,CASSLLAERGGRVTQYF,TGTGCCAGCAGCTTACTTGCGGAGCGGGGGGGCCGAGTTACGCAGTATTTT
TRBV7-9,NA,14,TRBJ1-6,NA,CASSFGRGDSPLHF,TGTGCCAGCAGCTTCGGGAGGGGTGATTCACCCCTCCACTTT
TRBV24-1,NA,14,TRBJ2-2,many,CATSDPGSRRELFF,TGTGCCACCAGTGATCCCGGGTCCCGGAGGGAGCTGTTTTTT
TRBV28,NA,15,TRBJ2-3,NA,CASSPRLGGTDTQYF,TGTGCCAGCAGCCCACGTCTAGGGGGGACAGATACGCAGTATTTT
TRBV7-9,NA,13,TRBJ1-1,NA,CASSFAVNTEAFF,TGTGCCAGCAGCTTCGCAGTGAACACTGAAGCTTTCTTT